This entry lists 21 T cell receptor beta chains sequenced from one sample in a study of cytomegalovirus exposure and HLA in healthy donors. Primers included in the PCR were 60 Vbeta and 13 Jbeta primers. Data came from immunoSEQ multiplex PCR; TCRdb stores just in-frame clones and leaves some out. The sample includes around 100,000 clones. The sequencing input was PBMCs. The receptors here all came from a man aged 25 to 40 in good health and CMV-seronegative.

The chain combines TRBV7-8 with TRBJ1-1; the match to TRBD1 covers 11 bases. The CDR3 contains 16 residues. The germline CDR1 and CDR2 sequences are SGHVS and FQNEAQ. J gave up 5 bases and V 2 bases, and 7 bases lay outside the gene matches. CDR3 bases: TGTGCCAGCAGCTTAAGGACAGGGGGCGTGGGGACTGAAGCTTTCTTT. Its protein is CASSLRTGGVGTEAFF.

A remark on this clone: Its ends do not fully match the called genes, so a read error is possible. The V and J genes are TRBV5-3 and TRBJ2-3; D is unresolved. TRBV5-3 is sorted into the ORF group, with uncertain function. This CDR3 is built from 15 residues. CDR3 coding DNA: TGTGCCAGCAGCTTGGCCTGGCAATTCACAGATACGCAGTATTTT. Its translation is CASSLAWQFTDTQYF.

The chain joins TRBV7-2 to TRBJ2-5; D perhaps matches TRBD2 (5 bases). Per germline, CDR1 SGHTA and CDR2 FQGNSA. There are 14 residues in the CDR3. V was cut by 5 bases and J by 0 bases, with 10 bases left in between. The chain's CDR3 is CASSPPGYQETQYF. The CDR3 DNA reads as TGTGCCAGCAGCCCGCCGGGGTACCAAGAGACCCAGTACTTC.

The chain combines TRBV7-9 with TRBJ2-3; TRBD1 aligns across 8 bases. The CDR3 length is 16 residues. Unmatched junction bases numbered 8, after V lost 5 bases and J lost 1 base. Germline V lookup: CDR1 SEHNR, CDR2 FQNEAQ (reference sequence). DNA for the CDR3: TGTGCCAGCAGCCCACAGGGGGACCTCGGCACAGATACGCAGTATTTT. Protein: CASSPQGDLGTDTQYF.

The chain carries TRBV23-1 and TRBJ2-3; tentative D call: TRBD1 (5 bases). TRBV23-1 counts as an open reading frame of uncertain function. The CDR3 has 21 amino acids. V dropped 4 bases and J dropped 0 bases, with 29 bases sitting between them. In DNA, the CDR3 is TGCGCCAGCAGTCTGTTCCATCCCTTGACAGCTCCTGGAACTAGCACAGATACGCAGTATTTT. Protein: CASSLFHPLTAPGTSTDTQYF.

V gene TRBV4-2 combines with J gene TRBJ2-1; TRBD2 aligns across 10 bases. The germline CDR1 and CDR2 sequences are LGHNA and YNFKEQ. With V trimmed by 4 bases and J by 0 bases, 18 bases remained unmatched. The CDR3 has 21 amino acids. This CDR3 reads CASSLGSDSGGLSPSYNEQFF. The DNA for the CDR3 is TGTGCCAGCAGCCTTGGATCGGATAGCGGGGGGCTCAGCCCCTCCTACAATGAGCAGTTCTTC.

In DNA, the CDR3 is TGCGCCAGCAGCTTGGCCGGGACTAGCGGGGGGGAGTTCTTC. Translation gives CASSLAGTSGGEFF. This chain joins TRBV5-1 and TRBJ2-1; the match to TRBD2 covers 16 bases. V lost 0 bases, J lost 14 bases, and 2 bases stayed unmatched. CDR1 is SGHRS, CDR2 YFSETQ, per germline. The CDR3 totals 14 residues.

V gene TRBV5-1 combines with J gene TRBJ2-1; possible D gene TRBD2, 6 bases. The CDR3 spans 13 residues. Looked up from germline, CDR1 is SGHRS and CDR2 is YFSETQ. Trimming took off 6 bases at V and 4 bases at J, with 11 bases between the two ends. CDR3 nucleotides: TGCGCCAGCACCCTCGGAGGGTACAATGAGCAGTTCTTC. This encodes CASTLGGYNEQFF.

V gene TRBV5-1 combines with J gene TRBJ2-3, with D uncertain. The V end lost 3 bases, the J end lost 4 bases, and 9 bases lay between the germline ends. The CDR3 sequence is 13 residues long. In germline, CDR1 is SGHRS, CDR2 YFSETQ. CDR3 nucleotide sequence: TGCGCCAGCAGCTACCACACCTCAGATACGCAGTATTTT. Translation: CASSYHTSDTQYF.

The chain recombines TRBV5-4 with TRBJ2-5, with a weak D call TRBD1 (6 bases). The CDR3 runs 15 residues. Per the germline V gene, CDR1 is SGHNT and CDR2 is YYREEE (reference sequence). V lost 0 bases and J lost 5, with 14 bases in between. CDR3 sequence: CASSLAQLRGETQYF. Here the CDR3 DNA reads TGTGCCAGCAGCTTGGCCCAGCTAAGGGGGGAGACCCAGTACTTC.

The chain uses TRBV5-5 and TRBJ1-1; possible D gene TRBD1, 5 bases. V lost 0 bases and J lost 3, with 12 bases in between. This CDR3 has 15 residues. Germline V gene sequence: CDR1 SGHKS, CDR2 YYEKEE (reference sequence). The CDR3 coding sequence is TGTGCCAGCAGCTTGGAACAGGCGAGGTACACTGAAGCTTTCTTT. Protein: CASSLEQARYTEAFF.

The chain combines TRBV28 with TRBJ1-1; D perhaps matches TRBD1 (6 bases). Between the trimmed V and J ends, which lost 3 bases and 4 bases, there was a span of 12 bases. This CDR3 contains 14 residues. Germline V gives CDR1 MDHEN, CDR2 SYDVKM. This chain's CDR3 is CASSLPGGATEAFF. CDR3 DNA sequence: TGTGCCAGCAGTTTGCCCGGGGGGGCCACTGAAGCTTTCTTT.

This rearrangement joins TRBV7-6 to TRBJ1-2; 7 nucleotides agree with TRBD1. The length of the CDR3 is 15 residues. CDR1 and CDR2 from the germline V gene are SGHVS and FNYEAQ. V was pared by 1 base and J by 2 bases, with 4 bases of the junction left unmatched. In nucleotides, the CDR3 is TGTGCCAGCAGCTTAGGACAGGGTGGCAACTATGGCTACACCTTC. Its translation: CASSLGQGGNYGYTF.

This rearrangement joins TRBV5-4 to TRBJ2-7, with 11 bases that match TRBD1. Germline lookup yields CDR1 SGHNT and CDR2 YYREEE (reference sequence). The CDR3 totals 15 residues. V lost 4 bases to trimming and J lost 3 bases; unmatched junction nucleotides: 6. The CDR3 sequence: CASSRTGGGSYEQYF. The DNA of the CDR3 is TGTGCCAGCAGCCGGACAGGGGGCGGTAGCTACGAGCAGTACTTC.

The chain employs TRBV10-3 and TRBJ1-3, with 9 bases fitting TRBD1. This CDR3 is built from 16 residues. V was clipped by 4 bases and J by 4 bases; unmatched bases: 8. CDR1 is ENHRY, CDR2 SYGVKD, per germline. For the CDR3, the DNA is TGTGCCATCAGTGGAGCGGGACAGGGAGCCGGAAACACCATATATTTT. Protein: CAISGAGQGAGNTIYF.

The chain is built from TRBV19 and TRBJ2-2; 14 nucleotides agree with TRBD2. The CDR3 contains 17 residues. CDR1 is LNHDA and CDR2 is SQIVND in the germline V gene (reference sequence). With 6 bases clipped from V and 4 bases from J, the junction kept 7 bases outside the gene matches. In DNA form, the CDR3 reads TGTGCCAGTAGGTCGACTAGCGGGGGGGCAGGCACCGGGGAGCTGTTTTTT. This encodes CASRSTSGGAGTGELFF. Full variable domain (rest looked up from reference TRBV19 and TRBJ2-2): DGGITQSPKYLFRKEGQNVTLSCEQNLNHDAMYWYRQDPGQGLRLIYYSQIVNDFQKGDIAEGYSVSREKKESFPLTVTSAQKNPTAFYLCASRSTSGGAGTGELFFGEGSRLTVL.

The chain carries TRBV18 and TRBJ2-3; 10 positions agree with TRBD2. The CDR3 is 17 residues long. Trimming removed 4 bases from V and 2 bases from J; junction bases left unmatched: 9. Germline-derived CDR1 and CDR2 are KGHSH and LQKENI. The CDR3, as DNA: TGTGCCAGCTCACGGAGGCTAGCGGGGGCCCACACAGATACGCAGTATTTT. Its protein is CASSRRLAGAHTDTQYF.

For the CDR3, the DNA is TGTGCCAGCAGCTCACGGGAGGGGGCGTCTTTCGGAAACACCATATATTTT. Its protein is CASSSREGASFGNTIYF. The gene calls are TRBV7-2 and TRBJ1-3, with 7 bases identical to TRBD1. V gave up 4 bases and J gave up 4 bases; unmatched junction bases: 13. This CDR3 is 17 amino acids long. CDR1 and CDR2 (germline): SGHTA, FQGNSA.

J is TRBJ2-7 and V is TRBV11-2; the D gene is possibly TRBD1 (6 bases). V was pared by 6 bases and J by 7 bases, with 16 bases between. This CDR3 spans 13 amino acids. From germline, CDR1 is SGHAT and CDR2 FQNNGV. CDR3 sequence: CASRWVGAREQYF. The CDR3 bases are TGTGCCAGCAGGTGGGTGGGGGCCCGTGAGCAGTACTTC.

The rearrangement links TRBV27 to TRBJ2-1, with 12 bases aligning to TRBD2. CDR3 length: 16 residues. J gave up 4 bases and V 5 bases, and 6 bases lay outside the gene matches. From germline, CDR1 is MNHEY and CDR2 SMNVEV (reference sequence). This CDR3 reads CASSPQTSGGYNEQFF. CDR3 nucleotides: TGTGCCAGCAGTCCCCAGACTAGCGGGGGATACAATGAGCAGTTCTTC.

The gene calls are TRBV5-1 and TRBJ2-3; D might be TRBD2 (6 bases). This CDR3 has 14 amino acids. Trimming took off 5 bases at V and 2 bases at J, with 12 bases between the two ends. Germline assignment: CDR1 SGHRS and CDR2 YFSETQ. The CDR3 DNA reads TGCGCCAGCAGTCAGACTAGTTCCACAGATACGCAGTATTTT. Translating gives CASSQTSSTDTQYF.